These 32 T cell receptor beta chains originate from one sample sequenced in a study of blood T cell repertoires in COVID-19. Only in-frame clones appear in the TCRdb table, and some are missing; sequencing was by immunoSEQ multiplex PCR. Of approximately 250,000 clones listed, over 75% are singletons. Input material: peripheral blood. The receptors here all came from a human donor in a cohort sampled during active COVID-19.

The V gene is TRBV3-1 (or the pseudogene TRBV3-2), the J gene TRBJ1-1, with D hard to call. Germline CDR1 LGHDT, CDR2 YNNKEL (reference sequence). The CDR3 runs to 12 residues. The V end was cut by 0 bases, the J end by 5 bases, with 4 bases between. The CDR3, as DNA: TGTGCCAGCAGCCAAGACCGGACTGAAGCTTTCTTT. Translated, it gives CASSQDRTEAFF.

The CDR3: CASSQGAGASGLYEQYF. In nucleotides, the CDR3 is TGTGCCAGCAGCCAAGGGGCCGGGGCTAGCGGGCTATACGAGCAGTACTTC. The chain has TRBV3-1 (or the pseudogene TRBV3-2) and TRBJ2-7; the match to TRBD2 covers 8 bases. CDR1 and CDR2 from the germline V gene are LGHDT and YNNKEL (reference sequence). This CDR3 has 17 amino acids. V shed 1 base and J 4 bases; nucleotides not matched to a gene: 12.

This rearrangement joins TRBV6-2 or TRBV6-3 to TRBJ2-7, with D maybe TRBD2 (5 bases). The CDR3 is made up of 14 amino acids. Germline V gene lookup returns CDR1 MNHEY and CDR2 SVGEGT. V shed 4 bases and J shed 2 bases, with 12 bases lying between them. The CDR3 nucleotides are TGTGCCAGCAGTTCCGAGGGCGGACCCTACGAGCAGTACTTC. Translated: CASSSEGGPYEQYF.

V and J are TRBV5-8 and TRBJ1-5; D is ambiguous. CDR3 length: 15 amino acids. Trimming took 1 base from V and 2 from J, leaving 10 bases between them. CDR1 is SGHTS and CDR2 is YDEGEE in the germline V gene. The CDR3 here is CASSLTGMGNQPQHF. The CDR3 DNA reads as TGTGCCAGCAGCTTGACGGGAATGGGCAATCAGCCCCAGCATTTT.

The chain carries TRBV7-2 and TRBJ2-6; D is perhaps TRBD2 (7 bases). This CDR3 region has 15 residues. V was cut by 3 bases and J by 4 bases, with 10 bases left in between. Germline V gene sequence: CDR1 SGHTA, CDR2 FQGNSA. The CDR3 DNA sequence: TGTGCCAGCAGCTTGGGGGGGGCCGGGGCCAACGTCCTGACTTTC. Its translation is CASSLGGAGANVLTF.

The rearrangement uses TRBV15 and TRBJ2-2, with 10 bases fitting TRBD1. V lost 5 bases to trimming and J lost 5 bases; unmatched junction nucleotides: 14. CDR1 is LNHNV and CDR2 is YYDKDF in the germline V gene (reference sequence). The CDR3 extends over 18 amino acids. This CDR3 is CATSPRDRGSRGTGELFF. The DNA for the CDR3 is TGTGCCACCAGCCCCCGGGACAGGGGTTCTCGGGGAACCGGGGAGCTGTTTTTT. Full variable domain (missing parts from reference TRBV15 and TRBJ2-2): DAMVIQNPRYQVTQFGKPVTLSCSQTLNHNVMYWYQQKSSQAPKLLFHYYDKDFNNEADTPDNFQSRRPNTSFCFLDIRSPGLGDTAMYLCATSPRDRGSRGTGELFFGEGSRLTVL.

This chain joins TRBV5-1 and TRBJ2-7, with D perhaps matching TRBD1 (6 bases). Germline CDR1 and CDR2: SGHRS and YFSETQ. V was clipped by 4 bases and J by 2 bases, with 16 bases between them. The CDR3 runs 15 residues. The CDR3 loop reads CASSTYSRGTYEQYF. DNA of the CDR3: TGCGCCAGCAGCACGTACTCCAGGGGTACCTACGAGCAGTACTTC.

This clone occurred a few times. DNA for the CDR3: TGTGCCAGCAGTCTACAGATCTATGGCTACACCTTC. This encodes CASSLQIYGYTF. V gene TRBV6-5 combines with J gene TRBJ1-2; no clear D. The CDR3 runs 12 residues. From germline, CDR1 is MNHEY and CDR2 SVGAGI. Trimming cost V 5 bases and J 4 bases, with 8 bases left between them.

The chain couples TRBV5-4 to TRBJ2-6; D gene ambiguous. Trimming took off 3 bases at V and 6 bases at J, with 13 bases between the two ends. The CDR3 length is 15 residues. From germline, CDR1 is SGHNT and CDR2 YYREEE (reference sequence). For the CDR3, the DNA is TGTGCCAGCAGCTCCAGTCAGCGTGAGGCCAACGTCCTGACTTTC. Translation gives CASSSSQREANVLTF.

The chain has TRBV6-1 and TRBJ2-7, with unresolved D. V dropped 7 bases and J dropped 0 bases, with 7 bases sitting between them. The CDR3 consists of 12 residues. Germline lookup yields CDR1 MNHNS and CDR2 SASEGT. CDR3 region: CASTGSSYEQYF. The DNA for the CDR3 is TGTGCCAGCACAGGTAGCTCCTACGAGCAGTACTTC.

The CDR3 nucleotides are TGTGCCACCAGTGTCGTACCCGGGACTCATCTGTTCTTC. Protein sequence: CATSVVPGTHLFF. The V call is TRBV24-1, the J call TRBJ2-1; the D gene is possibly TRBD2 (6 bases). The CDR3 length is 13 residues. From germline, CDR1 is KGHDR and CDR2 SFDVKD. The V end was cut by 5 bases, the J end by 15 bases, with 19 bases between.

The chain couples TRBV11-2 to TRBJ2-2; D possibly corresponds to TRBD1 (7 bases). With 7 bases removed from V and 4 bases from J, the gap between germline ends came to 13 bases. The CDR3 has 14 residues. Germline CDR1 is SGHAT and CDR2 is FQNNGV. The CDR3 DNA reads as TGTGCCAGCACCAGGGGGGCGCGCACCGGGGAGCTGTTTTTT. Amino acid sequence: CASTRGARTGELFF.

V is TRBV4-1 and J is TRBJ2-7; D not resolved. CDR1 is MGHRA and CDR2 is YSYEKL in the germline V gene. The CDR3 covers 13 residues. V lost 2 bases, J lost 2 bases, and 7 bases lay in between. The CDR3 spells CASSQRETYEQYF. CDR3 nucleotide sequence: TGCGCCAGCAGCCAAAGAGAAACCTACGAGCAGTACTTC.

This clone was observed a few times. This chain links TRBV19 with TRBJ1-1; D is possibly TRBD1 (5 bases). Germline lookup yields CDR1 LNHDA and CDR2 SQIVND (reference sequence). V was cut by 5 bases and J by 5 bases, with 18 bases left in between. This CDR3 is built from 15 residues. The CDR3 loop is CASSPRQPGGTEAFF. The CDR3 bases are TGTGCCAGTAGTCCAAGACAGCCCGGGGGGACTGAAGCTTTCTTT.

V usage is TRBV19 and J usage is TRBJ1-1, with D perhaps TRBD1 (5 bases). The CDR3 has 18 amino acids. The V gene lost 3 bases and the J gene lost 4 bases, with 24 bases spanning the gap. Germline values: CDR1 LNHDA, CDR2 SQIVND (reference sequence). CDR3 nucleotide sequence: TGTGCCAGTAGTATTCTTTTAGTGACGGCTGGGGCTGGCACTGAAGCTTTCTTT. It codes for CASSILLVTAGAGTEAFF.

J is TRBJ2-2 and V is TRBV5-4; TRBD2 agrees at 11 bases. Per germline, CDR1 SGHNT and CDR2 YYREEE (reference sequence). V lost 2 bases and J lost 6; bases outside the gene matches: 9. The CDR3 totals 17 residues. CDR3 amino acids: CASSFELAGVSAGELFF. The CDR3 DNA is TGTGCCAGCAGCTTCGAACTAGCGGGAGTATCCGCCGGGGAGCTGTTTTTT.

The chain links TRBV21-1 to TRBJ1-5. TRBV21-1 is assigned pseudogene status. The CDR3 length is 15 residues. This chain's CDR3 is CASSNAGGRVQPQHF. For the CDR3, the DNA is TGTGCCAGCAGCAATGCGGGGGGGAGAGTCCAGCCCCAGCATTTT.

By proportion, this clone is medium-sized. The CDR3 is CASSPESGDTQYF. DNA for the CDR3: TGTGCCAGCAGCCCCGAATCCGGAGATACGCAGTATTTT. V gene TRBV9 combines with J gene TRBJ2-3, with D unresolved. The CDR3 has 13 amino acids. In germline, CDR1 is SGDLS, CDR2 YYNGEE. Trimming took 4 bases from V and 5 from J, leaving 11 bases between them.

The J gene is TRBJ1-2, the V gene TRBV29-1; 9 bases align to TRBD1. The length of the CDR3 is 13 residues. Germline lookup yields CDR1 SQVTM and CDR2 ANQGSEA. V lost 6 bases to trimming and J lost 4 bases; unmatched junction nucleotides: 6. This CDR3 reads CSVDRGSGYGYTF. The CDR3 nucleotides read TGCAGCGTGGACAGGGGCTCAGGCTATGGCTACACCTTC.

The rearrangement links TRBV2 to TRBJ2-5; the D gene is possibly TRBD2 (5 bases). From germline, CDR1 is SNHLY and CDR2 FYNNEI. Trimming stripped 3 bases from V and 5 bases from J, with 19 bases between. The CDR3 has 16 amino acids. This CDR3 is CASSDPAPGRKETQYF. The CDR3 DNA is TGTGCCAGCAGTGATCCCGCTCCGGGAAGAAAGGAGACCCAGTACTTC.

The V and J genes are TRBV6-5 and TRBJ2-1; perhaps TRBD1 as D (6 bases). V was shortened by 5 bases and J by 6 bases, with 14 bases between the two germline ends. Germline values: CDR1 MNHEY, CDR2 SVGAGI. The CDR3 extends over 14 amino acids. The CDR3 DNA reads TGTGCCAGCAGTACAGGGTGGGAAGGCAATGAGCAGTTCTTC. Translating it yields CASSTGWEGNEQFF.

This clone was counted at least ten times. The CDR3 coding sequence is TGTGCCAGCAGCGAAAGGGACTTGGGGATGGCGGTCTACGAGCAGTACTTC. Translating it yields CASSERDLGMAVYEQYF. V is TRBV14 and J is TRBJ2-7; D possibly corresponds to TRBD2 (6 bases). V dropped 5 bases and J dropped 3 bases, with 23 bases sitting between them. The CDR3 spans 17 residues. CDR1 is SGHDN and CDR2 is FVKESK in the germline V gene.

The genes are TRBV4-1 and TRBJ2-3, with 7 bases aligning to TRBD2. CDR1 is MGHRA, CDR2 YSYEKL, per germline. The CDR3 is made up of 15 amino acids. Germline trimming cut 4 bases from V and 2 bases from J; bases unmatched to any gene: 6. CDR3 sequence: CASSLAGHSTDTQYF. CDR3 nucleotide sequence: TGCGCCAGCAGCCTAGCGGGTCATTCCACAGATACGCAGTATTTT.

The V and J genes are TRBV24-1 and TRBJ2-1; 8 bases line up with TRBD2. The ends lost 4 bases at V and 9 bases at J; junction bases unmatched: 7. The CDR3 consists of 14 residues. CDR1 KGHDR and CDR2 SFDVKD come from the germline V gene. The DNA of the CDR3 is TGTGCCACCAGTGACCGCCGGGCGGGAGGTGAGCAGTTCTTC. This sequence encodes CATSDRRAGGEQFF.

The J gene is TRBJ2-5, the V gene TRBV5-1; possibly TRBD2 for D (7 bases). Deletions cut 7 bases from V and 1 base from J, with 11 bases between. CDR1 SGHRS and CDR2 YFSETQ come from the germline V gene. The CDR3 runs to 13 residues. CDR3 coding DNA: TGCGCCAGCGGGGGGGGCCTCCAAGAGACCCAGTACTTC. Residues: CASGGGLQETQYF.

The chain recombines TRBV5-4 with TRBJ1-4; TRBD1 agrees at 10 bases. Trimming at V came to 4 bases and at J to 13 bases, leaving 13 bases not matched to a gene. This CDR3 is built from 15 residues. Looked up from germline, CDR1 is SGHNT and CDR2 is YYREEE (reference sequence). CDR3 nucleotide sequence: TGTGCCAGCAGCCCGTCTTCCGGGACAGGGGAGAGACTGTTTTTT. Protein product: CASSPSSGTGERLFF.

The CDR3 DNA sequence: TGTGCCAGCAGTTTAGAGGACAGGGGTGGCTACACCTTC. This codes for CASSLEDRGGYTF. This sequence joins TRBV12-3 or TRBV12-4 and TRBJ1-2, with 9 bases lining up with TRBD1. J lost 7 bases, V lost 1 base, and 1 base had no gene match. The CDR3 runs to 13 residues.

V gene TRBV3-1 (or the pseudogene TRBV3-2) combines with J gene TRBJ2-2, with 8 bases lining up with TRBD2. The CDR3 is made up of 17 amino acids. Looked up from germline, CDR1 is LGHDT and CDR2 is YNNKEL (reference sequence). V lost 0 bases to trimming and J lost 8 bases; unmatched junction nucleotides: 11. The CDR3, as DNA: TGTGCCAGCAGCCAAGATTCCCTAGCGGGCCCGGCTGGGGAGCTGTTTTTT. This codes for CASSQDSLAGPAGELFF.

Only a few counts were recorded for this clone. The J gene is TRBJ2-1, the V gene TRBV24-1, with 9 bases lining up with TRBD2. Germline CDR1 KGHDR, CDR2 SFDVKD. J lost 0 bases, V lost 4 bases, and 3 bases had no gene match. The CDR3 is 16 amino acids. Written as DNA, the CDR3 is TGTGCCACCAGTGACAATAGCGGGAGCTCCTACAATGAGCAGTTCTTC. Its protein is CATSDNSGSSYNEQFF.

The V and J genes are TRBV5-1 and TRBJ2-3, with 9 bases lining up with TRBD2. CDR1 and CDR2 from the germline V gene are SGHRS and YFSETQ. V lost 2 bases to trimming and J lost 1 base; unmatched junction nucleotides: 2. This CDR3 is 15 amino acids long. DNA of the CDR3: TGCGCCAGCAGCTTCCAGCGGGGGGGCACAGATACGCAGTATTTT. It yields the protein CASSFQRGGTDTQYF. The complete variable domain, with remaining parts taken from reference TRBV5-1 and TRBJ2-3, reads KAGVTQTPRYLIKTRGQQVTLSCSPISGHRSVSWYQQTPGQGLQFLFEYFSETQRNKGNFPGRFSGRQFSNSRSEMNVSTLELGDSALYLCASSFQRGGTDTQYFGPGTRLTVL.

The chain carries TRBV19 and TRBJ1-5; 7 bases map to TRBD1. V was clipped by 5 bases and J by 4 bases; unmatched bases: 14. The germline CDR1 and CDR2 sequences are LNHDA and SQIVND (reference sequence). The CDR3 has 17 residues. CDR3 amino acids: CASSPRTGPILNQPQHF. CDR3 sequence (DNA): TGTGCCAGTAGTCCAAGGACAGGCCCGATCCTAAATCAGCCCCAGCATTTT.

The chain links TRBV11-3 to TRBJ2-7; 9 nucleotides agree with TRBD1. Looked up from germline, CDR1 is SGHNT and CDR2 is YENEEA. The CDR3 extends over 15 amino acids. Trimming removed 5 bases from V and 2 bases from J; junction bases left unmatched: 7. CDR3 residues: CASSDRDRATYEQYF. The DNA for the CDR3 is TGTGCCAGCAGCGACCGGGACAGGGCTACCTACGAGCAGTACTTC. Based on the CDR3 plus reference TRBV11-3 and TRBJ2-7, the full variable domain is EAGVVQSPRYKIIEKKQPVAFWCNPISGHNTLYWYLQNLGQGPELLIRYENEEAVDDSQLPKDRFSAERLKGVDSTLKIQPAELGDSAVYLCASSDRDRATYEQYFGPGTRLTVT.